This T cell receptor (beta chain) stems from a study of Ad26.COV2.S vaccination and SARS-CoV-2 variants (dated by TCRdb to about 2021). A note on the overall study: Donors in the vaccine arm were drawn from COV1001, a multicentre, randomized, double-blind, placebo-controlled phase I-IIa trial testing Ad26.COV2.S in healthy adults. Dosing of Ad26.COV2.S was intramuscular, at either 5x10^10 or 1x10^11 viral particles, delivered as one shot or as two shots spaced 56 days apart. TCRbeta repertoire sequencing served as the tool for gauging how specific and how broad the SARS-CoV-2-reactive T cell receptors were following Ad26.COV2.S vaccination. A total of around 32 samples were included in the TCR-sequenced set, comprising roughly 19 Ad26.COV2.S vaccine recipients, 5 placebo recipients and 8 SARS-CoV-2 convalescent individuals. Participants in the trial were split at random into five groups of five each, receiving low-dose or high-dose Ad26.COV2.S once or twice, or else placebo on both occasions. Throughout the experiments and outcome assessment, investigators stayed blinded to trial group allocation. What the study reported, not specific to this receptor: The study lacked the statistical power to compare responses across vaccine doses or regimens. After vaccination, spike-specific CD8+ and CD4+ T cell responses were reported to show substantial breadth. According to the authors, total T cell responses may have been underestimated by the TCR breadth and depth analyses. Spike-specific TCR breadth was higher in Ad26.COV2.S recipients than in placebo recipients (P = 0.0014). Non-spike TCR breadth was comparable between vaccine and placebo recipients, consistent with the vaccine containing only spike.

Per the germline V gene (reference sequence), LNHDA is the CDR1 and SQIVND is the CDR2. Its CDR3 holds 17 amino acids, cysteine through phenylalanine. Kept here is only the CDR3 DNA, which spans 51 bases and is read in frame from base 1. Deletion took 2 bases off V and 1 base off J, with a span of 15 bases between the germline ends. TCRbeta CDR3 regions were sequenced with the immunoSEQ Assay. After extraction, genomic DNA underwent amplification by bias-controlled multiplex PCR, followed by high-throughput sequencing. The source study handled its data this way. To quantify the absolute abundance of every unique TCRbeta CDR3 region, sequences were collapsed and filtered. T cell fraction was estimated by normalization of TCRbeta template counts to usable DNA, with usable DNA being measured through amplification of reference genes present in all nucleated cells. Repertoire TCRs were annotated as SARS-CoV-2-specific when V gene, CDR3 amino acid sequence and J gene were exactly matched to a known reactive TCR set. MIRA supplied the reference SARS-CoV-2 TCR set, which was filtered for enrichment in COVID-19-positive ImmuneCODE repertoires so that public or cross-reactive TCRs were removed. Using the MIRA antigens, annotated TCRs were further analysed by specific ORF or by position within an ORF. Breadth was defined as annotated unique rearrangements over total unique productive rearrangements; depth was the summed frequency of those rearrangements. Two-sided Wilcoxon rank-sum tests were used to compare TCR breadth between groups. Held by TCRdb, this immuneACCESS table contains in-frame sequences only and omits some clones. Under half of the omission traces to an unresolved V gene where checked; the cause of the rest is unknown. The DNA gave D and trimming, while V, J and clone size come from that table. A total of hundreds of thousands of clones appear in this sample, 80% to 90% of them only once. Jointly, the top ten make up around 3% of the sample.

This clone was seen ten or more times. There is no known antigen for this receptor. No base quality values were provided; no much bigger clone lies one nucleotide off. What the treatment or condition label conveys for this sample: 15 to 20 received Ad26.COV2.S at low or high dose, single or two shots; about five received placebo; per-sample allocation not given. Repertoires of vaccine and placebo recipients were sequenced from samples taken on day 63 after the first injection. In Cohort 1b, 20 to 25 adults aged 18-55 years were enrolled at a single site in Boston, USA, between 29 July and 7 August 2020. Ad26.COV2.S was a replication-incompetent adenovirus type 26 vector that expressed a prefusion-stabilized SARS-CoV-2 spike protein derived from the original Wuhan strain.

Recombination joined TRBV19 with TRBJ1-5; the D region possibly corresponds to TRBD1 (6 bases align). The specimen was peripheral blood, collected in a trial of Ad26.COV2.S vaccine versus placebo. This receptor was obtained from a person between 18 and 65 years old who received the Ad26.COV2.S COVID-19 vaccine or a placebo. The CDR3 reads CASSIYAGGQSNQPQHF. The nucleotides read TGTGCCAGTAGTATATACGCTGGGGGCCAGAGCAATCAGCCCCAGCATTTT.